This passage covers 3 T cell receptor beta chains from one sample sequenced in a study of shared clonotypes between healthy human individuals. The assay was immunoSEQ multiplex PCR, and TCRdb's table has in-frame clones only and misses some. This table holds millions of clones, around nine tenths found once. The material sequenced was naive CD4+ T cells sorted from blood. Subset specified: CD45RA+ positively selected. The receptor set was obtained from a man in his late teens or twenties in good health.

As for this clone: This sample includes further DNA sequences coding for the same CDR3. J is TRBJ2-7 and V is TRBV19; TRBD2 aligns across 7 bases. The CDR3 runs 14 residues. Trimming removed 1 base from V and 2 bases from J; junction bases left unmatched: 2. Germline CDR1 LNHDA, CDR2 SQIVND (reference sequence). The CDR3 DNA follows: TGTGCCAGTAGTATAGCGGGAGGAACCTACGAGCAGTACTTC. Amino acid sequence: CASSIAGGTYEQYF. The variable domain in full, completed from reference TRBV19 and TRBJ2-7, reads DGGITQSPKYLFRKEGQNVTLSCEQNLNHDAMYWYRQDPGQGLRLIYYSQIVNDFQKGDIAEGYSVSREKKESFPLTVTSAQKNPTAFYLCASSIAGGTYEQYFGPGTRLTVT.

The rearrangement uses TRBV28 and TRBJ1-5; D remains ambiguous. With 1 base removed from V and 0 bases from J, the gap between germline ends came to 13 bases. The germline gives CDR1 MDHEN, CDR2 SYDVKM. The CDR3 runs 17 residues. DNA of the CDR3: TGTGCCAGCAGTTTATACGCAGAGCACTATAGCAATCAGCCCCAGCATTTT. This translates into CASSLYAEHYSNQPQHF.

The rearrangement joins TRBV9 to TRBJ1-5; D is perhaps TRBD1 (5 bases). The V and J ends lost 4 bases and 3 bases respectively, with 14 bases between them. CDR1 and CDR2 from the germline V gene are SGDLS and YYNGEE. This CDR3 has 15 amino acids. This CDR3 is CASSLGVGANQPQHF. The CDR3, as DNA: TGTGCCAGCAGCCTAGGGGTAGGGGCCAATCAGCCCCAGCATTTT. The whole variable domain, filled in from reference TRBV9 and TRBJ1-5, reads DSGVTQTPKHLITATGQRVTLRCSPRSGDLSVYWYQQSLDQGLQFLIQYYNGEERAKGNILERFSAQQFPDLHSELNLSSLELGDSALYFCASSLGVGANQPQHFGDGTRLSIL.